The 11 T cell receptor beta chains listed next were all sequenced from one sample in a study of neurological immune-mediated disorders. Time point of the sample: longitudinal time-point 2. TCRdb re-called the 5' RACE reads with MiXCR, one entry per CDR3 protein. The data contain some 80,000 distinct CDR3 sequences, 5.8% of them seen just once; the ten biggest clones take up approximately 8%. Sequenced sample: PBMCs. These receptors were taken from a woman aged 55-69 years with multiple sclerosis.

This clonotype was counted ten times or more. CDR3 in DNA: TGCGCCAGCAGCATATACGCATCCGGGACAGGGCCCTACGAGCAGTACTTC. As protein: CASSIYASGTGPYEQYF. The chain links TRBV5-1 to TRBJ2-7, with 9 nucleotides matching TRBD1. This CDR3 spans 17 amino acids. Looked up from germline, CDR1 is SGHRS and CDR2 is YFSETQ. The trim removed 4 bases at V and 2 bases at J, leaving 13 bases unmatched.

This clonotype was seen a handful of times. The chain joins TRBV7-2 to TRBJ2-3; no clear D. The CDR3 length is 14 residues. The germline V gene encodes CDR1 SGHTA and CDR2 FQGNSA. V was trimmed by 3 bases and J by 4 bases, leaving 11 bases between them. The CDR3 nucleotides read TGTGCCAGCAGCTTGAACAAGTGGCCAGATACGCAGTATTTT. Protein sequence: CASSLNKWPDTQYF.

This clonotype was counted between two and nine times. This chain connects TRBV9 to TRBJ2-1, with TRBD2 matching 8 bases. The ends lost 2 bases at V and 7 bases at J; junction bases unmatched: 11. Germline V CDR1 and CDR2: SGDLS, YYNGEE. The CDR3 loop spans 16 amino acids. As DNA, the CDR3 is TGTGCCAGCAGCGTTCCAGCGGGGGCCGTCAGAAATGAGCAGTTCTTC. Translated, it gives CASSVPAGAVRNEQFF.

This clonotype was seen ten or more times. The chain recombines TRBV5-1 with TRBJ2-3, with D maybe TRBD2 (6 bases). This CDR3 region has 17 residues. V dropped 1 base and J dropped 0 bases, with 15 bases sitting between them. Germline CDR1 reads SGHRS; CDR2 reads YFSETQ. CDR3 residues: CASSLRRDLASTDTQYF. For the CDR3, the DNA is TGCGCCAGCAGCTTGAGGCGGGATTTAGCTAGCACAGATACGCAGTATTTT.

V and J are TRBV18 and TRBJ1-2; D not certain. The CDR3 is 14 residues long. The V gene's germline CDR1 is KGHSH and CDR2 LQKENI. Trimming cost V 5 bases and J 4 bases, with 14 bases left between them. CDR3 nucleotide sequence: TGTGCCAGCTCAACTACCGGATCCCCCTATGGCTACACCTTC. Translated, it gives CASSTTGSPYGYTF.

This clonotype was found many times. The chain employs TRBV6-5 and TRBJ1-6, with no clear D. The CDR3 loop spans 14 amino acids. Germline values: CDR1 MNHEY, CDR2 SVGAGI. V lost 11 bases and J lost 6, with 17 bases in between. The CDR3 sequence: CAVRSGNPNSPLHF. The CDR3 DNA reads as TGTGCCGTTCGATCCGGGAATCCTAATTCACCCCTCCACTTT.

Ten or more counts support this clonotype. The V gene is TRBV7-8, the J gene TRBJ2-1; D is perhaps TRBD1 (5 bases). The germline gives CDR1 SGHVS, CDR2 FQNEAQ. The V end lost 1 base, the J end lost 6 bases, and 7 bases lay between the germline ends. The CDR3 has 13 residues. CDR3 sequence (DNA): TGTGCCAGCAGCTTAGTTGGGGCCAATGAGCAGTTCTTC. Amino acid sequence: CASSLVGANEQFF.

In this sample, this clonotype turned up many times. This chain uses TRBV5-1 with TRBJ1-4; D call uncertain. Trimming shortened V by 0 bases and J by 1 base, and 7 bases separated the two germline ends. Germline loops: CDR1 SGHRS, CDR2 YFSETQ. The CDR3 has 15 residues. The CDR3 is CASSLVVGTNEKLFF. CDR3 bases: TGCGCCAGCAGCTTGGTGGTAGGAACTAATGAAAAACTGTTTTTT.

At least ten counts were recorded for this clonotype. V gene TRBV6-2 or TRBV6-3 combines with J gene TRBJ2-7; D perhaps matches TRBD1 (6 bases). The germline V and J ends were trimmed by 6 bases and 0 bases, with 12 bases remaining between them. The CDR3 length is 14 residues. The germline gives CDR1 MNHEY, CDR2 SVGEGT. The chain's CDR3 is CASRENRASYEQYF. In nucleotides, the CDR3 is TGTGCCAGCAGAGAGAACAGGGCCTCCTACGAGCAGTACTTC.

This clonotype was seen many times. V and J are TRBV12-3 or TRBV12-4 and TRBJ1-5, with TRBD1 matching over 8 bases. The V segment lost 5 bases and the J segment 4 bases; nucleotides outside the gene matches: 7. This CDR3 has 15 amino acids. CDR3: CASSDRGDRNQPQHF. The CDR3 DNA is TGTGCCAGCAGTGACAGGGGTGACAGGAATCAGCCCCAGCATTTT.

This clonotype occurred many times. This chain uses TRBV20-1 with TRBJ2-7, with a weak D call TRBD1 (6 bases). Germline CDR1 is DFQATT and CDR2 is SNEGSKA (reference sequence). The CDR3 spans 14 residues. The V and J ends lost 6 bases and 4 bases respectively, with 19 bases between them. CDR3 sequence reads: CSAIRIKGVYEQYF. The CDR3 DNA follows: TGCAGTGCCATACGGATTAAGGGGGTGTACGAGCAGTACTTC.